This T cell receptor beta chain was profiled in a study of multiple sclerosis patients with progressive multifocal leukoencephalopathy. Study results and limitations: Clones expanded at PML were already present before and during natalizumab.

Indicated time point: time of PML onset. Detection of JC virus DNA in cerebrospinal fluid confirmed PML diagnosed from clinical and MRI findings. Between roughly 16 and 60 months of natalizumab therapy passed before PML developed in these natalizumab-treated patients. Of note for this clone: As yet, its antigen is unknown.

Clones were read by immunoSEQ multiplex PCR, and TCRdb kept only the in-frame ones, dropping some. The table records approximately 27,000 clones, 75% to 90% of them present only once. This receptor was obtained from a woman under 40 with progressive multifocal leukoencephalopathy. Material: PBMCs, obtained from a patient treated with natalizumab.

The CDR3 spells CASSLVTSGGIQYF. The CDR3, as DNA: TGTGCCAGCAGCTTAGTTACTAGCGGTGGGATTCAGTACTTC. The chain carries TRBV7-9 and TRBJ2-4, with 8 nucleotides matching TRBD2. The CDR3 length is 14 residues. Looked up from germline, CDR1 is SEHNR and CDR2 is FQNEAQ (reference sequence). V lost 1 base, J lost 10 bases, and 6 bases stayed unmatched.